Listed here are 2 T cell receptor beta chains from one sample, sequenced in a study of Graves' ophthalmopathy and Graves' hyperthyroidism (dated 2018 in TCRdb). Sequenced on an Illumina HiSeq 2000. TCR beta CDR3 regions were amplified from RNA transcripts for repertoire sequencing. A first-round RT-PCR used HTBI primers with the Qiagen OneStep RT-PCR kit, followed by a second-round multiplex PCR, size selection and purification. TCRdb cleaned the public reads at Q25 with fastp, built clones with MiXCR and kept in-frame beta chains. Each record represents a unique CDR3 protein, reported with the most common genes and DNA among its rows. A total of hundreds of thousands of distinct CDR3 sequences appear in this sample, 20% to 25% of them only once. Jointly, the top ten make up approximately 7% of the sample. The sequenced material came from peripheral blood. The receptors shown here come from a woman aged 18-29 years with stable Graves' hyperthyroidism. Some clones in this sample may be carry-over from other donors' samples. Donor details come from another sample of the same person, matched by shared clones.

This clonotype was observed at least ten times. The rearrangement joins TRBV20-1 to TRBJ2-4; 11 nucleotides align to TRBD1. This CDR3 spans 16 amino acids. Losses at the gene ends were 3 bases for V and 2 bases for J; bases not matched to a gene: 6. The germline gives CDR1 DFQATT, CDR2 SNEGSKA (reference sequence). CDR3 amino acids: CSASTGQGGTKNIQYF. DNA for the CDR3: TGCAGTGCTAGTACGGGACAGGGGGGGACCAAAAACATTCAGTACTTC.

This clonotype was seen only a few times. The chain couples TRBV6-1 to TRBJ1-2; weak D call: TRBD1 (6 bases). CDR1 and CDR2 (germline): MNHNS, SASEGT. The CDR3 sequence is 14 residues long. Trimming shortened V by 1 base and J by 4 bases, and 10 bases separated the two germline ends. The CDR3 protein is CASSEDRTAYGYTF. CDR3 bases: TGTGCCAGCAGTGAAGACAGGACAGCCTATGGCTACACCTTC.